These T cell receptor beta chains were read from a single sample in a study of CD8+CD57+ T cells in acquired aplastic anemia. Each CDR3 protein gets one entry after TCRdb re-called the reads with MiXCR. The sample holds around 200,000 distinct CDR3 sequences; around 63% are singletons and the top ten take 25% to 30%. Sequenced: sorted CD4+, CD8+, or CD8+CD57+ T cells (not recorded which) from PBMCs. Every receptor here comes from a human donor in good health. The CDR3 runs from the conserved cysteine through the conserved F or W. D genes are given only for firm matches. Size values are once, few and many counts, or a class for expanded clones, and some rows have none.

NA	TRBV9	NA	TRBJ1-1	CASSVEPEGTEAFF	TGTGCCAGCAGCGTAGAACCAGAAGGGACTGAAGCTTTCTTT
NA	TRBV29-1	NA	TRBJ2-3	CSAAVSTDTQYF	TGCAGCGCCGCCGTCAGCACAGATACGCAGTATTTT
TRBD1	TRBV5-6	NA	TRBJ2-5	CASSPTGGRETQYF	TGTGCCAGCAGCCCGACAGGGGGTAGAGAGACCCAGTACTTC
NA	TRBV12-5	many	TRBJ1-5	CASGETQRLINQPQHF	TGTGCTAGTGGCGAGACCCAGCGGCTCATCAATCAGCCCCAGCATTTT
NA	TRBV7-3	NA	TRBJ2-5	CASSFGREGGEQYF	TGTGCCAGCAGCTTTGGCAGGGAAGGTGGAGAGCAGTACTTC
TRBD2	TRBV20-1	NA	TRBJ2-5	CSAMGLAGTQETQYF	TGCAGTGCAATGGGACTAGCGGGAACACAAGAGACCCAGTACTTC
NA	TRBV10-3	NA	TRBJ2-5	CAIRPQGLQETQYF	TGTGCCATCAGGCCACAGGGACTGCAAGAGACCCAGTACTTC
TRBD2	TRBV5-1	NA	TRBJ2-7	CASSQFPGTSAYEQYF	TGCGCCAGCAGCCAATTCCCCGGGACTAGCGCCTACGAGCAGTACTTC
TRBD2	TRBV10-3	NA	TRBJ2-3	CAIRTPLAGGGYTQYF	TGTGCCATCAGGACACCTCTAGCGGGGGGGGGATATACGCAGTATTTT
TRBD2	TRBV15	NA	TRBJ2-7	CATSRETGTSEQYF	TGTGCCACCAGCAGAGAGACCGGGACTAGCGAGCAGTACTTC
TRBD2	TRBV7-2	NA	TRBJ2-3	CASSLVARTSGNTDTQYF	TGTGCCAGCAGCTTAGTCGCGAGGACTAGCGGGAACACAGATACGCAGTATTTT
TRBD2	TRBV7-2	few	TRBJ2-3	CASSFGGGGTDTQYF	TGTGCCAGCAGCTTTGGTGGGGGGGGCACAGATACGCAGTATTTT
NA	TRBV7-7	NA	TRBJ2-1	CASSSQIGNEQFF	TGTGCTAGCAGCTCGCAGATAGGCAATGAGCAGTTCTTC
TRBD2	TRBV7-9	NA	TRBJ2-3	CASSLDLAGGTDTQYF	TGTGCCAGCAGCCTAGATCTAGCGGGGGGTACAGATACGCAGTATTTT
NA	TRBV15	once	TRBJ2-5	CATSGRGLQETQYF	TGTGCCACCAGCGGCCGGGGCTTGCAAGAGACCCAGTACTTC
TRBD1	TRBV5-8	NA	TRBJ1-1	CASSRRAGTGFVTEAFF	TGTGCCAGCAGCCGGAGGGCCGGGACAGGGTTCGTCACTGAAGCTTTCTTT
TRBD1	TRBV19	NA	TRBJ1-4	CASRAGQAATNEKLFF	TGTGCCAGTAGGGCGGGACAGGCTGCAACTAATGAAAAACTGTTTTTT
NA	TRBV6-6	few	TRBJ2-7	CATLEAYEQYF	TGTGCCACCCTTGAGGCCTACGAGCAGTACTTC
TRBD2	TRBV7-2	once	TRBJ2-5	CASSQEVWGLRSETQYF	TGTGCCAGCAGCCAAGAAGTGTGGGGACTAAGAAGTGAGACCCAGTACTTC
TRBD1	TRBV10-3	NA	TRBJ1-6	CAITPGQGNSPLHF	TGTGCCATCACCCCGGGACAGGGTAATTCACCCCTCCACTTT
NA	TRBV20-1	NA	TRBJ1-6	CSATTGQNSPLHF	TGCAGTGCCACGACAGGACAGAATTCACCCCTCCACTTT
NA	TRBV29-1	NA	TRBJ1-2	CSVGNYGYTF	TGCAGCGTCGGAAACTATGGCTACACCTTC
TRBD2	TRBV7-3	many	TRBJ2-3	CASSPRTSAADTQYF	TGTGCCAGCAGCCCCCGGACTAGCGCCGCAGATACGCAGTATTTT
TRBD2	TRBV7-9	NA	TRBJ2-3	CASSLVAAGSTDTQYF	TGTGCCAGCAGCTTAGTAGCAGCGGGGTCCACAGATACGCAGTATTTT
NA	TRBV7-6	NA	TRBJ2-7	CASSLARAYEQYF	TGTGCCAGCAGCTTAGCTCGCGCCTACGAGCAGTACTTC
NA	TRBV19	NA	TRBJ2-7	CASSISPGEQYF	TGTGCCAGTAGTATAAGCCCCGGCGAGCAGTACTTC
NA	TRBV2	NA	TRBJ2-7	CASAYQVGPYEQYF	TGTGCCAGCGCCTACCAGGTAGGCCCCTACGAGCAGTACTTC
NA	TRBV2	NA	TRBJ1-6	CASSEVPSPGSPLHF	TGTGCCAGCAGTGAAGTCCCTAGTCCGGGGTCACCCCTCCACTTT
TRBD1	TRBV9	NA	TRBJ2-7	CASSGGQGAFEQYF	TGTGCCAGCAGTGGGGGACAGGGGGCCTTCGAGCAGTACTTC
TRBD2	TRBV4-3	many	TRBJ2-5	CASSQVLAGGLGETQYF	TGCGCCAGCAGCCAAGTTCTAGCGGGGGGCTTGGGGGAGACCCAGTACTTC
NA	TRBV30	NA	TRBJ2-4	CAWSITIHRPAVAKNIQYF	TGTGCCTGGAGTATAACAATCCATCGGCCGGCCGTAGCCAAAAACATTCAGTACTTC
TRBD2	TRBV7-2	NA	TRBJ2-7	CASRPGLAGYEQYF	TGTGCCAGCAGACCGGGACTAGCGGGCTACGAGCAGTACTTC
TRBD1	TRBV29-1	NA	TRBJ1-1	CSVGGTVPYTEAFF	TGCAGCGTGGGGGGGACAGTACCCTACACTGAAGCTTTCTTT
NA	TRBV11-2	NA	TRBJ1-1	CASSLEYRVEAFF	TGTGCCAGCAGCTTAGAGTACAGGGTTGAAGCTTTCTTT
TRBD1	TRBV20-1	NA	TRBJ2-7	CSPGQGDYEQYF	TGCAGTCCGGGACAGGGCGACTACGAGCAGTACTTC
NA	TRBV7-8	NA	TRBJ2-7	CASSLAERFYEQYF	TGTGCCAGCAGCTTAGCTGAGCGGTTCTACGAGCAGTACTTC
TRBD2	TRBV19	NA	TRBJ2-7	CASSLSSGESYEQYF	TGTGCCAGTAGTCTGTCTAGCGGGGAGTCCTACGAGCAGTACTTC
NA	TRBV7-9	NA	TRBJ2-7	CASSLGSGQQDF	TGTGCCAGCAGCTTGGGGTCTGGTCAGCAGGATTTC
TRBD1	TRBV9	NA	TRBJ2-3	CASSAPGQPYNEQYF	TGTGCCAGCAGCGCACCGGGACAGCCGTACAATGAGCAGTATTTT
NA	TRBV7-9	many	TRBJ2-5	CASSSGGSDNQETQYF	TGTGCCAGCAGCTCCGGGGGATCAGACAACCAAGAGACCCAGTACTTC
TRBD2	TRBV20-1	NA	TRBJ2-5	CSARDPSGGETQYF	TGCAGTGCTAGAGACCCTAGCGGGGGAGAGACCCAGTACTTC
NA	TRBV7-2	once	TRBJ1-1	CASSLGVEAFF	TGTGCCAGCAGCTTAGGGGTGGAAGCTTTCTTT
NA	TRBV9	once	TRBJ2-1	CASNPGTYSYNEQFF	TGTGCCAGCAACCCAGGGACATACTCCTACAATGAGCAGTTCTTC
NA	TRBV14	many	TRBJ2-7	CASSHPKQGTYEQYF	TGTGCCAGCAGCCATCCCAAACAGGGAACCTACGAGCAGTACTTC
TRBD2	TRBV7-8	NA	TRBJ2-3	CASSPPGGTQYF	TGTGCCAGCAGCCCCCCGGGAGGTACGCAGTATTTT
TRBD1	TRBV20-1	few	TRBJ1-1	CSARTGRNTEAFF	TGCAGTGCCAGGACAGGGAGGAACACTGAAGCTTTCTTT
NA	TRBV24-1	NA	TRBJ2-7	CATSDLGYEQYF	TGTGCCACCAGTGATTTAGGCTACGAGCAGTACTTC
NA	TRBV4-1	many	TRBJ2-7	CASSQGRALIYEQYF	TGCGCCAGCAGCCAAGGGAGAGCCCTTATCTACGAGCAGTACTTC
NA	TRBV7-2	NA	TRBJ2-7	CASSQESPSPFYEQYF	TGCGCCAGCAGCCAAGAGTCCCCCTCCCCTTTCTACGAGCAGTACTTC
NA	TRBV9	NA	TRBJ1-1	CASSEGDTEAFF	TGTGCCAGCAGCGAGGGGGACACTGAAGCTTTCTTT
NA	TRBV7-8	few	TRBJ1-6	CASNSGNSPLHF	TGTGCCAGCAACTCCGGTAATTCACCCCTCCACTTT
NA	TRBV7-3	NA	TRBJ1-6	CASSPTVNSPLHF	TGTGCCAGCAGCCCTACAGTGAATTCACCCCTCCACTTT
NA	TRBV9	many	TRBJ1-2	CASSPLQGNYGYTF	TGTGCCAGCAGTCCACTTCAGGGGAACTATGGCTACACCTTC